The 29 T cell receptor beta chains in this list originate from one sample, sequenced in a study of blood T cell repertoires in COVID-19. Repertoires were generated with immunoSEQ multiplex PCR, while TCRdb's copy carries only in-frame clones and drops some. This repertoire shows around 110,000 clones, 80% to 85% found once; its top ten account for over 3%. Sequences were obtained from PBMCs or T cells enriched from blood (not recorded which). The source is a woman aged 25 to 39 who had recovered from COVID-19.

The chain links TRBV6-5 to TRBJ1-2; D possibly corresponds to TRBD1 (6 bases). V lost 3 bases and J 8 bases, leaving 16 bases between the germline ends. Per germline, CDR1 MNHEY and CDR2 SVGAGI. This CDR3 is 14 amino acids long. The CDR3 region is CASSYRVRTDGYTF. The DNA of the CDR3 is TGTGCCAGCAGTTATCGGGTGAGGACAGACGGCTACACCTTC.

CDR3 nucleotides: TGTGCCAGCAGTTTCACCAAGACAGGGGGCAACAATCAGCCCCAGCATTTT. Protein: CASSFTKTGGNNQPQHF. The gene calls are TRBV28 and TRBJ1-5; 10 bases agree with TRBD1. Trimming at V came to 3 bases and at J to 3 bases, leaving 8 bases not matched to a gene. The CDR3 runs to 17 residues. From germline, CDR1 is MDHEN and CDR2 SYDVKM.

A few counts support this clone. The J gene is TRBJ2-3, the V gene TRBV3-1 (or the pseudogene TRBV3-2); 10 nucleotides match TRBD2. The CDR3 extends over 15 amino acids. CDR1 and CDR2 from the germline V gene are LGHDT and YNNKEL (reference sequence). The V and J ends lost 5 bases and 8 bases, in that order; junction bases with no gene match: 10. CDR3 sequence: CASSAPAGGRPTQYF. In DNA, the CDR3 is TGTGCCAGCAGCGCCCCAGCGGGAGGGCGCCCTACGCAGTATTTT.

This chain links TRBV7-9 with TRBJ2-1; possibly TRBD2 for D (5 bases). The CDR3 length is 15 residues. V lost 3 bases and J lost 8, with 17 bases in between. Germline V gene sequence: CDR1 SEHNR, CDR2 FQNEAQ (reference sequence). The CDR3 nucleotides are TGTGCCAGCAGCTTCCTGAGGGCCGGAGTCTATGAGCAGTTCTTC. As protein: CASSFLRAGVYEQFF.

V and J are TRBV6-5 and TRBJ2-7, with TRBD1 as a possible D gene (5 bases). Germline V lookup: CDR1 MNHEY, CDR2 SVGAGI. V was cut by 4 bases and J by 2 bases, with 18 bases left in between. The CDR3 is 16 residues long. The CDR3 here is CASSSPLKDTTYEQYF. The CDR3 nucleotides are TGTGCCAGCAGTTCCCCCCTCAAGGACACAACCTACGAGCAGTACTTC.

This clone was seen a few times. The chain is built from TRBV4-2 and TRBJ1-2; unclear D gene. The length of the CDR3 is 15 residues. The V gene lost 4 bases and the J gene lost 4 bases, with 16 bases spanning the gap. The germline CDR1 and CDR2 sequences are LGHNA and YNFKEQ. Here the CDR3 reads CASSRAGEGGYGYTF. The CDR3 DNA is TGTGCCAGCAGCCGGGCCGGGGAGGGAGGCTATGGCTACACCTTC.

V gene TRBV19 combines with J gene TRBJ2-3; TRBD1 matches at 7 bases. V was pared by 6 bases and J by 4 bases, with 10 bases of the junction left unmatched. Per germline, CDR1 LNHDA and CDR2 SQIVND (reference sequence). This CDR3 has 15 residues. In nucleotides, the CDR3 is TGTGCCAGTAGCGACAGACAGGGATCGGCAGATACGCAGTATTTT. As protein: CASSDRQGSADTQYF.

The rearrangement joins TRBV28 to TRBJ1-2; D is possibly TRBD1 (6 bases). Per germline, CDR1 MDHEN and CDR2 SYDVKM. The CDR3 runs 14 residues. The V and J ends lost 4 bases and 1 base respectively, with 10 bases between them. In nucleotides, the CDR3 is TGTGCCAGCAGTTCATACAGGGTTAACTATGGCTACACCTTC. This sequence encodes CASSSYRVNYGYTF.

V is TRBV12-3 or TRBV12-4 and J is TRBJ1-4; the D gene is possibly TRBD1 (5 bases). V was cut by 5 bases and J by 8 bases, with 12 bases left in between. This CDR3 region has 13 residues. CDR3 nucleotides: TGTGCCAGCAGTGCCGGACACGGAGAAAAACTGTTTTTT. Its protein is CASSAGHGEKLFF.

This chain connects TRBV7-2 to TRBJ2-5; weak D call: TRBD2 (5 bases). Germline CDR1 SGHTA, CDR2 FQGNSA. Trimming took off 3 bases at V and 2 bases at J, with 13 bases between the two ends. The CDR3 has 15 residues. In nucleotides, the CDR3 is TGTGCCAGCAGCTTCGGACTGACTGTACAAGAGACCCAGTACTTC. Amino acid sequence: CASSFGLTVQETQYF.

This rearrangement joins TRBV19 to TRBJ1-1; 7 nucleotides align to TRBD1. Germline assignment: CDR1 LNHDA and CDR2 SQIVND (reference sequence). The CDR3 loop spans 12 amino acids. J lost 7 bases, V lost 5 bases, and 4 bases had no gene match. CDR3: CASSVQGGEAFF. The CDR3 coding sequence is TGTGCCAGTAGTGTCCAGGGGGGTGAAGCTTTCTTT.

A single count supports this clone. The V gene is TRBV20-1, the J gene TRBJ2-1, with TRBD2 as a possible D gene (6 bases). This CDR3 comprises 13 residues. V was pared by 3 bases and J by 7 bases, with 13 bases between. Germline loops: CDR1 DFQATT, CDR2 SNEGSKA (reference sequence). The CDR3 loop is CSASRLARNEQFF. CDR3 in DNA: TGCAGTGCTAGTAGGCTAGCGAGGAATGAGCAGTTCTTC.

This clone occurred once. The chain is built from TRBV6-4 and TRBJ1-6, with TRBD1 as a possible D gene (5 bases). In germline, CDR1 is MRHNA, CDR2 SNTAGT. The V end lost 4 bases, the J end lost 5 bases, and 9 bases lay between the germline ends. CDR3 size: 14 residues. The CDR3 DNA is TGTGCCAGCAGTGGGAGGGGAAATAATTCACCCCTCCACTTT. It specifies CASSGRGNNSPLHF.

The chain has TRBV10-3 and TRBJ1-2; 9 bases are shared with TRBD1. J was trimmed by 0 bases and V by 6 bases; bases with no gene match: 11. The germline CDR1 and CDR2 sequences are ENHRY and SYGVKD. This CDR3 is built from 17 residues. CDR3 coding DNA: TGTGCCATCAGGTCGAGCCGGGACAGGGATACTAACTATGGCTACACCTTC. It yields the protein CAIRSSRDRDTNYGYTF.

The V call is TRBV24-1, the J call TRBJ2-7, with D perhaps TRBD2 (5 bases). CDR1 and CDR2 (germline): KGHDR, SFDVKD. The CDR3 runs to 12 residues. Between the trimmed V and J ends, which lost 9 bases and 0 bases, there was a span of 8 bases. In DNA, the CDR3 is TGTGCCACCGCTGGGAGCTCCTACGAGCAGTACTTC. Translated: CATAGSSYEQYF.

This sequence joins TRBV7-2 and TRBJ2-4, with a weak D call TRBD2 (5 bases). Looked up from germline, CDR1 is SGHTA and CDR2 is FQGNSA. V was trimmed by 5 bases and J by 6 bases, leaving 17 bases between them. The CDR3 is made up of 15 amino acids. CDR3 nucleotides: TGTGCCAGCAGCCCCTCTCCGGGTGGAGGAAACATTCAGTACTTC. It codes for CASSPSPGGGNIQYF.

The chain uses TRBV4-2 and TRBJ2-2; the match to TRBD2 covers 12 bases. There are 23 residues in the CDR3. J gave up 6 bases and V 1 base, and 24 bases lay outside the gene matches. From germline, CDR1 is LGHNA and CDR2 YNFKEQ. CDR3 DNA: TGTGCCAGCAGCCAAGGGTTGGTGTTAGCGACTAGCGGGAGAGTTGAGGGTCCCGGGGAGCTGTTTTTT. It specifies CASSQGLVLATSGRVEGPGELFF.

The chain uses TRBV7-3 and TRBJ2-1; 9 bases are a match to TRBD2. CDR1 is SGHTA, CDR2 FQGTGA, per germline. Trimming cost V 6 bases and J 9 bases; bases outside gene matches: 9. The CDR3 is 14 residues long. The CDR3 loop reads CASRALAGDGEQFF. The DNA for the CDR3 is TGTGCCAGCAGGGCGTTAGCGGGAGATGGTGAGCAGTTCTTC.

This chain connects TRBV28 to TRBJ2-1, with 8 bases lining up with TRBD1. The germline CDR1 and CDR2 sequences are MDHEN and SYDVKM. The junction had 11 bases not matched to a gene; V was cut back by 3 bases and J by 4 bases. CDR3 size: 17 residues. CDR3 DNA sequence: TGTGCCAGCAGTTTCCCGACAGGGGAAGGGGTATACAATGAGCAGTTCTTC. Protein sequence: CASSFPTGEGVYNEQFF.

This chain joins TRBV7-6 and TRBJ1-6; D is possibly TRBD1 (5 bases). Trimming removed 4 bases at V and 0 bases at J, with 22 bases between. The length of the CDR3 is 20 residues. CDR1 SGHVS and CDR2 FNYEAQ come from the germline V gene. CDR3 DNA: TGTGCCAGCAGCTCTCGCCCGGGAGAGGGGCTTAGCTCCTATAATTCACCCCTCCACTTT. Its translation: CASSSRPGEGLSSYNSPLHF.

This clone was seen more than once but under ten times. The V and J genes are TRBV2 and TRBJ2-1; 7 bases are shared with TRBD2. Looked up from germline, CDR1 is SNHLY and CDR2 is FYNNEI. V lost 8 bases to trimming and J lost 8 bases; unmatched junction nucleotides: 9. This CDR3 spans 13 amino acids. The CDR3 sequence is CASGLAEGDEQFF. The CDR3 DNA reads as TGTGCCAGCGGGCTAGCGGAGGGCGATGAGCAGTTCTTC.

The J gene is TRBJ2-2, the V gene TRBV11-3; 15 bases agree with TRBD2. The junction had 10 bases not matched to a gene; V was cut back by 4 bases and J by 4 bases. The CDR3 runs to 19 residues. Germline loops: CDR1 SGHNT, CDR2 YENEEA. The CDR3 sequence is CASSSHGLAGGMGTGELFF. CDR3 nucleotides: TGTGCCAGCAGCTCTCACGGACTAGCGGGAGGGATGGGCACCGGGGAGCTGTTTTTT.

This chain links TRBV5-1 with TRBJ2-3; possible D gene TRBD2, 5 bases. V shed 0 bases and J shed 0 bases, with 20 bases lying between them. The CDR3 covers 19 residues. Per the germline V gene, CDR1 is SGHRS and CDR2 is YFSETQ. DNA of the CDR3: TGCGCCAGCAGCTTGGATCCGGCGGGTACCTTTGCTAGCACAGATACGCAGTATTTT. Encoded protein: CASSLDPAGTFASTDTQYF.

This CDR3 reads CSVEGGAGGGNEQFF. Written as DNA, the CDR3 is TGCAGCGTTGAAGGGGGAGCGGGAGGGGGCAATGAGCAGTTCTTC. V gene TRBV29-1 combines with J gene TRBJ2-1, with 10 bases lining up with TRBD2. Germline-derived CDR1 and CDR2 are SQVTM and ANQGSEA. The CDR3 runs 15 residues. Unmatched junction bases numbered 6, after V lost 1 base and J lost 6 bases.

V is TRBV28 and J is TRBJ1-4, with 12 bases matching TRBD1. CDR1 is MDHEN and CDR2 is SYDVKM in the germline V gene. The J segment lost 8 bases and the V segment lost 7 bases, leaving 2 bases of the junction unmatched. This CDR3 region has 13 residues. Written as DNA, the CDR3 is TGTGCCAGCATCGGGACAGGGGGCGAAAAACTGTTTTTT. It yields the protein CASIGTGGEKLFF.

This sequence joins TRBV6-2 or TRBV6-3 and TRBJ2-7, with D possibly matching TRBD1 (5 bases). The CDR3 contains 13 residues. Germline V gene sequence: CDR1 MNHEY, CDR2 SVGEGT. V lost 5 bases and J lost 5, with 13 bases in between. The CDR3 loop is CASSTSRTNEQYF. CDR3 DNA: TGTGCCAGCAGTACCTCCCGGACAAACGAGCAGTACTTC.

This chain joins TRBV5-1 and TRBJ2-1; TRBD2 agrees at 8 bases. This CDR3 spans 15 amino acids. Germline trimming cut 3 bases from V and 9 bases from J; bases unmatched to any gene: 11. CDR1 is SGHRS and CDR2 is YFSETQ in the germline V gene. The CDR3, as DNA: TGCGCCAGCAGCTCCGGGGGGGCCCCCTTAGGTGAGCAGTTCTTC. Translated, it gives CASSSGGAPLGEQFF.

The J gene is TRBJ2-1, the V gene TRBV3-1 (or the pseudogene TRBV3-2); D not resolved. The CDR3 has 12 amino acids. Between the trimmed V and J ends, which lost 5 bases and 5 bases, there was a span of 7 bases. Germline V gene sequence: CDR1 LGHDT, CDR2 YNNKEL (reference sequence). CDR3 DNA sequence: TGTGCCAGCAGCGACTGGAACAATGAGCAGTTCTTC. This encodes CASSDWNNEQFF.

This clone was counted between two and nine times. The chain links TRBV5-4 to TRBJ2-7; D unclear. The CDR3 runs to 13 residues. Germline CDR1 and CDR2: SGHNT and YYREEE (reference sequence). Trimming pared 1 base from V and 1 base from J, leaving 6 bases between. The CDR3: CASSLYQSYEQYF. The CDR3 DNA reads TGTGCCAGCAGCTTGTACCAGTCCTACGAGCAGTACTTC.